The rows below give T cell receptor beta chains drawn from one sample of a study of beta chain features in type 1 diabetes. Profiled with immunoSEQ multiplex PCR; TCRdb holds only in-frame clones, not every one. Here the sample spans hundreds of thousands of clones, roughly 13% being singletons. The specimen sequenced was naive CD4+ T cells from blood. All receptors come from a man between 18 and 29 years old with type 1 diabetes. Each CDR3 is given with its conserved first and last residue. The D gene is left open where the match is weak. The size entry is marked missing in some rows and otherwise reads once, few, many or a size class.

abundance	v_gene	j_gene	d_gene	CDR3nt	CDR3aa
.	TRBV9	TRBJ2-1	.	TGTGCCAGCAGCGTAGGGACACCCTACAATGAGCAGTTCTTC	CASSVGTPYNEQFF
few	TRBV2	TRBJ1-2	.	TGTGCCGGGAGGACAGAGGCGTATGGCTACACCTTC	CAGRTEAYGYTF
.	TRBV7-9	TRBJ1-6	.	TGTGCCAGCAGCTTAGCCCTCAGCCCCCTCCACTTT	CASSLALSPLHF
.	TRBV10-3	TRBJ2-4	TRBD1	TGTGCCATCAGCGAGAGAGAGACGACAGGGGGCGGCATTCAGTACTTC	CAISERETTGGGIQYF
few	TRBV7-2	TRBJ1-6	TRBD1	TGTGCCAGCAGCTTAAGGACAGGCGGGTCACCCCTCCACTTT	CASSLRTGGSPLHF
.	TRBV5-1	TRBJ1-5	.	TGCGCCAGCAGCTTGGATGGGTTGTCCGGCAATCAGCCCCAGCATTTT	CASSLDGLSGNQPQHF
.	TRBV10-3	TRBJ1-3	TRBD1	TGTGCCATCAGTTGGGACAGGGCCGAAAACACCATATATTTT	CAISWDRAENTIYF
.	TRBV30	TRBJ1-5	.	TGTGCCTGGAGTCCCGGATGGAATCAGCCCCAGCATTTT	CAWSPGWNQPQHF
.	TRBV30	TRBJ2-7	TRBD1	TGTGCCTGGACCGGGACAGACAAATCCTACGAGCAGTACTTC	CAWTGTDKSYEQYF
.	TRBV5-1	TRBJ1-4	TRBD1	TGCGCCAGCAGCGGGTCGGGACAGGGAAATGAAAAACTGTTTTTT	CASSGSGQGNEKLFF